The 10 T cell receptor beta chains below all came from one sample that was sequenced in a study of T cells in Graves' hyperthyroidism and ophthalmopathy. TCR beta CDR3 sequences were amplified from RNA transcripts. TCR CDR3 regions were first amplified by RT-PCR with HTBI primers. A single record per CDR3 protein comes from TCRdb applying MiXCR to the multiplex PCR reads. The sample records roughly 250,000 distinct CDR3 sequences, about 14% being singletons. Source material: blood. These receptors were collected from a woman aged 40 to 50 with Graves' hyperthyroidism that later progressed to Graves' ophthalmopathy.

The rearrangement links TRBV5-1 to TRBJ2-7; TRBD2 matches 7 bases. This CDR3 contains 15 residues. With V trimmed by 5 bases and J by 2 bases, 10 bases remained unmatched. Germline V gene data show CDR1 as SGHRS and CDR2 as YFSETQ. The CDR3 sequence is CASRRPGGTTYEQYF. For the CDR3, the DNA is TGCGCCAGCAGACGCCCCGGAGGGACTACCTACGAGCAGTACTTC.

This clonotype was seen many times. V usage is TRBV28 and J usage is TRBJ2-3, with D maybe TRBD1 (6 bases). V was trimmed by 6 bases and J by 6 bases, leaving 13 bases between them. Germline assignment: CDR1 MDHEN and CDR2 SYDVKM. This CDR3 has 13 amino acids. The CDR3 region is CASRKTGLDTQYF. The CDR3 coding sequence is TGTGCCAGCAGGAAGACAGGTTTGGATACGCAGTATTTT.

This clonotype was counted many times. The chain uses TRBV18 and TRBJ2-1; TRBD2 matches at 12 bases. From germline, CDR1 is KGHSH and CDR2 LQKENI. The CDR3 consists of 18 residues. With 3 bases clipped from V and 0 bases from J, the junction kept 6 bases outside the gene matches. The CDR3 DNA sequence: TGTGCCAGCTCACCGAGACTAGCGGGAGCCTTCTCCTACAATGAGCAGTTCTTC. As protein: CASSPRLAGAFSYNEQFF.

This sequence joins TRBV20-1 and TRBJ2-1; tentatively, D is TRBD2 (5 bases). The germline V and J ends were trimmed by 1 base and 9 bases, with 16 bases remaining between them. This CDR3 spans 14 amino acids. CDR1 and CDR2 (germline): DFQATT, SNEGSKA (reference sequence). Written as DNA, the CDR3 is TGCAGTGCTAGAGGGGCCGCTAGCAGAGGTGAGCAGTTCTTC. Residues: CSARGAASRGEQFF.

This clonotype has a count of ten or more. The chain combines TRBV7-9 with TRBJ2-7; weak D call: TRBD1 (6 bases). CDR3 length: 14 residues. CDR1 and CDR2 (germline): SEHNR, FQNEAQ (reference sequence). V was shortened by 5 bases and J by 1 base, with 12 bases between the two germline ends. In DNA form, the CDR3 reads TGTGCCAGCAGCCTCCTAGGACAGTCCTACGAGCAGTACTTC. Encoded protein: CASSLLGQSYEQYF.

This clonotype was picked up many times. The CDR3 here is CASSIGRGGTTYNEQFF. CDR3 bases: TGTGCCAGTAGTATCGGGAGGGGCGGGACTACCTACAATGAGCAGTTCTTC. The chain has TRBV19 and TRBJ2-1; 8 bases map to TRBD2. V trimming: 3 bases; J trimming: 2 bases; junction bases outside the gene matches: 9. This CDR3 has 17 amino acids. Germline-derived CDR1 and CDR2 are LNHDA and SQIVND (reference sequence).

This clonotype appeared many times. The junction shows a germline mismatch at one end, possibly a read error. The rearrangement uses TRBV7-8 and TRBJ1-6, with D hard to call. Germline V lookup: CDR1 SGHVS, CDR2 FQNEAQ. The CDR3 consists of 14 residues. CDR3 DNA sequence: TGTGTCAGCAGCTTAAAATCGGGGAATTCACCCCTCCACTTT. Translated, it gives CVSSLKSGNSPLHF.

The V gene is TRBV20-1, the J gene TRBJ2-5; D unclear. Germline loops: CDR1 DFQATT, CDR2 SNEGSKA (reference sequence). V dropped 0 bases and J dropped 7 bases, with 12 bases sitting between them. The CDR3 loop spans 13 amino acids. The DNA for the CDR3 is TGCAGTGCTAGAGACATCGGTACAGCGACCCAGTACTTC. As protein: CSARDIGTATQYF.

At least ten counts were recorded for this clonotype. This chain joins TRBV18 and TRBJ1-1, with D unresolved. The CDR3 covers 14 residues. Germline assignment: CDR1 KGHSH and CDR2 LQKENI. Between the trimmed V and J ends, which lost 2 bases and 1 base, there was a span of 8 bases. Here the CDR3 DNA reads TGTGCCAGCTCACCAAACACCTGGAACACTGAAGCTTTCTTT. This translates into CASSPNTWNTEAFF.

This clonotype was seen repeatedly, ten times or more. The V gene is TRBV5-1, the J gene TRBJ2-3; 7 bases are a match to TRBD1. From germline, CDR1 is SGHRS and CDR2 YFSETQ. The CDR3 spans 15 residues. Trimming took 2 bases from V and 3 from J; bases not matched to a gene: 6. The CDR3 loop reads CASSFRQGQTDTQYF. The CDR3 coding sequence is TGCGCCAGCAGCTTTCGACAGGGCCAAACAGATACGCAGTATTTT.